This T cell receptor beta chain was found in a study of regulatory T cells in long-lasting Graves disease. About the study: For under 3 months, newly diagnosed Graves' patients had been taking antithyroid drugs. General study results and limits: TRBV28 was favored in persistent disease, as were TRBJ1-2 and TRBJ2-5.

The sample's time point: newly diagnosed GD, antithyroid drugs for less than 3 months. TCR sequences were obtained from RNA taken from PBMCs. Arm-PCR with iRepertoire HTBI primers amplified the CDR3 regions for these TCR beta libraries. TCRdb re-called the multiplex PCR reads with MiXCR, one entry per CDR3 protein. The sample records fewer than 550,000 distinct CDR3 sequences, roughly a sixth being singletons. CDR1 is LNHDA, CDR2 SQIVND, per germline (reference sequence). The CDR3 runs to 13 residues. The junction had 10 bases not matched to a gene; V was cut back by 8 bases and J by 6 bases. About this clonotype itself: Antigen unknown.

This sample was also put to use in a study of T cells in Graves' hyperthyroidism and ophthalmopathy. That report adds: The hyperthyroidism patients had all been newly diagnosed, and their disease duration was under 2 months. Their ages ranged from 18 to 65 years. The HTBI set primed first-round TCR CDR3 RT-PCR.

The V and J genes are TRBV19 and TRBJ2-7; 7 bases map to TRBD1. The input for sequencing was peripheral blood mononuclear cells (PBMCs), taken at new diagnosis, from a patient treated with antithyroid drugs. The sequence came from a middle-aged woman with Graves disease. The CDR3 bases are TGTGCCAGTTCGGGACAGCTTTCAGGCGAGCAGTACTTC. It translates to CASSGQLSGEQYF.